The clone carrying this T cell receptor beta chain was picked up many times. Its antigen is unknown. For CDR3 and TCR beta VDJ profiling, genomic DNA was the template used. From the reads, TCRdb called clonotypes with MiXCR, one entry per CDR3 protein. The data show around 430,000 distinct CDR3 sequences, around a third seen once. Patients chosen for sequencing had CD8+CD57+ cells that had expanded, as shown by flow cytometry. Severe acquired aplastic anemia was present in every patient. No therapy had been given to the patients at the time of blood sampling. This CDR3 is 13 amino acids long. V dropped 0 bases and J dropped 7 bases, with 9 bases sitting between them. Germline V lookup: CDR1 LGHNA, CDR2 YNFKEQ. These data originate in a study of CD8+CD57+ T cells in acquired aplastic anemia. Study results and caveats: Found in both controls and patients were twenty-nine CD8+ CDR3 sequences. In CD8+ cells, Simpson's diversity showed no significant difference between patients and controls.

This chain uses TRBV4-2 with TRBJ1-2, with D unclear. The TCR originated in a human donor with aplastic anemia. The material sequenced was sorted CD4+, CD8+, or CD8+CD57+ T cells (not recorded which) from PBMCs. This chain's CDR3 is CASSQDLGVGYTF. The CDR3 DNA is TGTGCCAGCAGCCAAGATCTCGGGGTTGGCTACACCTTC.